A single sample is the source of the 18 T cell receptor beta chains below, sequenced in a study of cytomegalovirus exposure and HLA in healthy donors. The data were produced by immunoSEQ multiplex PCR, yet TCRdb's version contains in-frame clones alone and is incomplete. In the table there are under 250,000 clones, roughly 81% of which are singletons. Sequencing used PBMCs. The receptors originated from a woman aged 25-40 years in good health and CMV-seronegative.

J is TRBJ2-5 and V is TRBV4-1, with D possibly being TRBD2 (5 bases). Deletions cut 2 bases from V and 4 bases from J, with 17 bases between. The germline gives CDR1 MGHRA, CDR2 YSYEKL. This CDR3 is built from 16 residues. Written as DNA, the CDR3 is TGCGCCAGCAGCCAATATTATGGGAGTGCGCGAGAGACCCAGTACTTC. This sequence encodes CASSQYYGSARETQYF.

In nucleotides, the CDR3 is TGCGCCAGCAGCATGGACAGCGGGGGGGTCGGCACAGATACGCAGTATTTT. Translating it yields CASSMDSGGVGTDTQYF. This chain uses TRBV5-1 with TRBJ2-3, with 10 bases fitting TRBD2. The CDR3 spans 17 residues. The germline V gene has CDR1 SGHRS and CDR2 YFSETQ. With V trimmed by 4 bases and J by 1 base, 9 bases remained unmatched.

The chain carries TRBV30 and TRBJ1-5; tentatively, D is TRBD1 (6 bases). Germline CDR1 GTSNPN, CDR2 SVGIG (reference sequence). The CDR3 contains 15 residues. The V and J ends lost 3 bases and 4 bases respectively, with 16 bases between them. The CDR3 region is CAWSRGLGGNQPQHF. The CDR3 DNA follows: TGTGCCTGGAGCAGGGGCTTAGGGGGAAATCAGCCCCAGCATTTT.

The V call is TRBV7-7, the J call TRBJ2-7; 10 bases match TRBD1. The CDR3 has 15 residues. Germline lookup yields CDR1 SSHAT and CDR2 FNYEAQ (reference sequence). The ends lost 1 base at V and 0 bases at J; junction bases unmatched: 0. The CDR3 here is CASSLGDRGSYEQYF. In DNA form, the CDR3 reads TGTGCCAGCAGCTTAGGGGACAGGGGCTCCTACGAGCAGTACTTC.

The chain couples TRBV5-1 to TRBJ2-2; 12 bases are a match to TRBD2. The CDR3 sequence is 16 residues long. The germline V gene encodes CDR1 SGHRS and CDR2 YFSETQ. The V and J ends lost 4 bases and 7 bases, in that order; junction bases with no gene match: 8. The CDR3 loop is CASSLRTSGMNGELFF. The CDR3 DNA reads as TGCGCCAGCAGCCTCCGGACTAGCGGGATGAACGGGGAGCTGTTTTTT.

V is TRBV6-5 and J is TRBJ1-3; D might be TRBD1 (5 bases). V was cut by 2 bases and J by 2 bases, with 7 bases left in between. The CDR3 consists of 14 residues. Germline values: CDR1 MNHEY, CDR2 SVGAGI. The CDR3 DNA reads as TGTGCCAGCAGTTACCAGGGAACTGGAAACACCATATATTTT. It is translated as CASSYQGTGNTIYF.

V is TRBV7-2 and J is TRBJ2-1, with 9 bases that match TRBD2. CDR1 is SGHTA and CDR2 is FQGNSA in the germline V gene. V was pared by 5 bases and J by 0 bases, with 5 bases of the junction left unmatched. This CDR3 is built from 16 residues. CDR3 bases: TGTGCCAGCAGCCTGCTAGCGGGAAGCTCCTACAATGAGCAGTTCTTC. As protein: CASSLLAGSSYNEQFF.

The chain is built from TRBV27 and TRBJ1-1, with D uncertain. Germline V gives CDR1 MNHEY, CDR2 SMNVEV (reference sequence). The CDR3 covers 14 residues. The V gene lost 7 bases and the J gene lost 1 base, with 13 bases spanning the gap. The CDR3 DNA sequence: TGTGCCAGCACCGACGGGGTACCGAACACTGAAGCTTTCTTT. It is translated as CASTDGVPNTEAFF.

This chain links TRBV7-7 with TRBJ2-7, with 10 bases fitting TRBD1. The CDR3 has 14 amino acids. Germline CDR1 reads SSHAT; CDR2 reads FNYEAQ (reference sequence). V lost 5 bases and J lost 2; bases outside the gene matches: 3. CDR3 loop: CASSLGTGAYEQYF. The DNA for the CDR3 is TGTGCCAGCAGCCTCGGGACAGGGGCCTACGAGCAGTACTTC.

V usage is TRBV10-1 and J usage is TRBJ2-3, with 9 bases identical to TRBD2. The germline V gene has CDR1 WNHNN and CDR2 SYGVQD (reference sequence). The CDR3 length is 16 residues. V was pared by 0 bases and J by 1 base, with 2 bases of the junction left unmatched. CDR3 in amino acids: CASSESASGGTDTQYF. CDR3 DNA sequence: TGCGCCAGCAGTGAGTCGGCTAGCGGGGGCACAGATACGCAGTATTTT.

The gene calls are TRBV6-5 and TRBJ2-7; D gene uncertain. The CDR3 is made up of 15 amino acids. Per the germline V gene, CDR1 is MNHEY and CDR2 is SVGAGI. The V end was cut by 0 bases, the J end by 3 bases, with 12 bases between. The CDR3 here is CASSYSIAGFYEQYF. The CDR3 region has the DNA TGTGCCAGCAGTTACTCGATTGCAGGTTTCTACGAGCAGTACTTC.

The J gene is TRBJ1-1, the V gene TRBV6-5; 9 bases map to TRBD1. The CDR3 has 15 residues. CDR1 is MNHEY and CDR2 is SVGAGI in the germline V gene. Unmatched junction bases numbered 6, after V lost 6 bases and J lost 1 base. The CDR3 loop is CASRLPGQGNTEAFF. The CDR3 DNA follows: TGTGCCAGCAGATTACCGGGACAGGGGAACACTGAAGCTTTCTTT.

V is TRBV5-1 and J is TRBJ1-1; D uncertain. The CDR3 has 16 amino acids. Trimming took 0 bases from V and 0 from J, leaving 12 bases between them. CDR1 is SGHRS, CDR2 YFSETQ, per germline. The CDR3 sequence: CASSLEAARMNTEAFF. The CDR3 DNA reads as TGCGCCAGCAGCTTGGAAGCGGCCAGGATGAACACTGAAGCTTTCTTT. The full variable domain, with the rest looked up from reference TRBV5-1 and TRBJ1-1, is KAGVTQTPRYLIKTRGQQVTLSCSPISGHRSVSWYQQTPGQGLQFLFEYFSETQRNKGNFPGRFSGRQFSNSRSEMNVSTLELGDSALYLCASSLEAARMNTEAFFGQGTRLTVV.

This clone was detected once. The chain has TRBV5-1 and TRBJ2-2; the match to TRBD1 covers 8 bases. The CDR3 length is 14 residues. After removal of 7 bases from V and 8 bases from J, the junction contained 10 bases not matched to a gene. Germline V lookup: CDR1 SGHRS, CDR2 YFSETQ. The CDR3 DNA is TGCGCCAGCCTCAGTCAGGGGGCAGCTGGGGAGCTGTTTTTT. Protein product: CASLSQGAAGELFF.

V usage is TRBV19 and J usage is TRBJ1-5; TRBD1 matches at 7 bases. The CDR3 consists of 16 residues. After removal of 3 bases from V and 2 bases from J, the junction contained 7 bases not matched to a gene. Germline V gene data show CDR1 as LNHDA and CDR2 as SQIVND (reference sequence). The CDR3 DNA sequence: TGTGCCAGTAGTATGCAAGGGGGCCTGGGCAATCAGCCCCAGCATTTT. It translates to CASSMQGGLGNQPQHF. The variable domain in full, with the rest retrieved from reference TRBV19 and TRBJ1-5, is DGGITQSPKYLFRKEGQNVTLSCEQNLNHDAMYWYRQDPGQGLRLIYYSQIVNDFQKGDIAEGYSVSREKKESFPLTVTSAQKNPTAFYLCASSMQGGLGNQPQHFGDGTRLSIL.

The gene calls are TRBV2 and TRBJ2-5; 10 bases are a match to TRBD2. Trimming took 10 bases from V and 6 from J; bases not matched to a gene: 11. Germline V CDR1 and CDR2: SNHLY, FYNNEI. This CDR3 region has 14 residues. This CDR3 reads CATSPGLAIKTQYF. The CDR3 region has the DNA TGTGCCACCTCACCGGGACTAGCGATAAAGACCCAGTACTTC.

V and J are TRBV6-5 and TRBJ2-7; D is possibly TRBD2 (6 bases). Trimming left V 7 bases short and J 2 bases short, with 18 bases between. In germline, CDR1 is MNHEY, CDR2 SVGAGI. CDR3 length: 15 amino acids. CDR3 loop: CASITLGGLTYEQYF. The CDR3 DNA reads TGTGCCAGCATAACGTTGGGGGGTTTGACCTACGAGCAGTACTTC.

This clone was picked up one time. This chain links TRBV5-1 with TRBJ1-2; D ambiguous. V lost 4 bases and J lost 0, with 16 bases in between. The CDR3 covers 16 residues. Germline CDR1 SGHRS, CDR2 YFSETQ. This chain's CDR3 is CASSPREARANYGYTF. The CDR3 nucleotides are TGCGCCAGCAGCCCGCGGGAGGCCCGAGCTAACTATGGCTACACCTTC.